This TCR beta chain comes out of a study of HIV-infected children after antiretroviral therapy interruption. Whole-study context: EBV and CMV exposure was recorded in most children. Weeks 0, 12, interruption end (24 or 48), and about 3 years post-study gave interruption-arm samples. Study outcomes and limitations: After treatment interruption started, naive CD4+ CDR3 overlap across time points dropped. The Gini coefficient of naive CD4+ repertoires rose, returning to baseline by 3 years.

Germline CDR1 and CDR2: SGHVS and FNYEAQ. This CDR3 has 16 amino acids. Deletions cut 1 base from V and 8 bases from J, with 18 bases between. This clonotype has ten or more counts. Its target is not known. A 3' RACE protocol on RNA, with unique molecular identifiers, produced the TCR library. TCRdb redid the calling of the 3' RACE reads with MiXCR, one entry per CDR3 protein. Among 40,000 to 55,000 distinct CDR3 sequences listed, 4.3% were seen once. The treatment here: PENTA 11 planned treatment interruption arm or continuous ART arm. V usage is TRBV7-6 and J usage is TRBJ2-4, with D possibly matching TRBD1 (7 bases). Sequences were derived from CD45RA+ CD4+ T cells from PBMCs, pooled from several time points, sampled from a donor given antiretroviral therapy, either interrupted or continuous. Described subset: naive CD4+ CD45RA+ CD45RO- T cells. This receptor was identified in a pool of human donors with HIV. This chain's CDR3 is CASSLGPRGDGDIQYF. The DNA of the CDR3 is TGTGCCAGCAGCTTAGGTCCCAGGGGGGACGGAGACATTCAGTACTTC.